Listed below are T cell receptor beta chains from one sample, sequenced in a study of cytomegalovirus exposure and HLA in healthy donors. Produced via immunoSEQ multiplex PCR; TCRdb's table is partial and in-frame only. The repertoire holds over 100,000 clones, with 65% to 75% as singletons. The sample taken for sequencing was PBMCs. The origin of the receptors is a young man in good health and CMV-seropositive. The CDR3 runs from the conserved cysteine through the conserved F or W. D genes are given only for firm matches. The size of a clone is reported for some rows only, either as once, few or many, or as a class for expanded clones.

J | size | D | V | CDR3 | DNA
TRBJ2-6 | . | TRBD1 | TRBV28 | CASSFFQGEANVLTF | TGTGCCAGCAGTTTCTTTCAGGGGGAGGCCAACGTCCTGACTTTC
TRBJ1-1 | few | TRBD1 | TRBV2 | CASTDQGTGIAFF | TGTGCCAGCACCGACCAGGGGACAGGGATCGCTTTCTTT
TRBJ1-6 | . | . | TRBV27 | CASSRQERTSPLHF | TGTGCCAGCAGTCGACAGGAGAGGACCTCACCCCTCCACTTT
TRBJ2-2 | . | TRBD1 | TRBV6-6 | CASSYRQGWNTGELFF | TGTGCCAGCAGTTACCGACAGGGTTGGAACACCGGGGAGCTGTTTTTT
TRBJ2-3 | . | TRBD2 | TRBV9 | CASSAAGGTDTQYF | TGTGCCAGCAGCGCAGCGGGGGGCACAGATACGCAGTATTTT
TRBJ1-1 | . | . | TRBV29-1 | CSVSQGSWDTEAFF | TGCAGCGTTTCCCAGGGGTCTTGGGACACTGAAGCTTTCTTT
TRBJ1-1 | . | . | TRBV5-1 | CASSLDPGSTEAFF | TGCGCCAGCAGCTTGGATCCGGGGAGCACTGAAGCTTTCTTT
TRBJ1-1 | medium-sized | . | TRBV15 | CATSSSGREAFF | TGTGCCACCAGCTCCTCTGGGCGCGAAGCTTTCTTT
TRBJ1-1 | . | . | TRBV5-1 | CASSTQGSPVTEAFF | TGCGCCAGCAGCACACAGGGCTCTCCTGTGACTGAAGCTTTCTTT
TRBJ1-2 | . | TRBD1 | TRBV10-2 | CASSEDRAVGYTF | TGCGCCAGCAGTGAGGACAGGGCTGTCGGCTACACCTTC
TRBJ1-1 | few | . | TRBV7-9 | CASSLENMNTEAFF | TGTGCCAGCAGCTTAGAAAACATGAACACTGAAGCTTTCTTT
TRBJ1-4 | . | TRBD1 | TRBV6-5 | CASSPVTGGREKLFF | TGTGCCAGCAGCCCCGTGACAGGGGGGAGGGAAAAACTGTTTTTT
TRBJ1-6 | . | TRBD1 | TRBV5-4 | CASSSITGTGGYRDSPLHF | TGTGCCAGCAGCTCTATCACCGGGACAGGGGGATACCGGGATTCACCCCTCCACTTT
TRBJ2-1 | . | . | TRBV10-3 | CAIRGGGDYNEQFF | TGTGCCATCAGGGGAGGGGGAGACTACAATGAGCAGTTCTTC
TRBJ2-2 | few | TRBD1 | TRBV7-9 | CASSSRGTGTNTGELFF | TGTGCCAGCAGCTCTAGGGGGACAGGGACGAACACCGGGGAGCTGTTTTTT
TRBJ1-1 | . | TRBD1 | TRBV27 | CAVRGQGYTEAFF | TGTGCCGTCCGGGGACAGGGTTACACTGAAGCTTTCTTT
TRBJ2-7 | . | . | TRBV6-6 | CASSAPEGVPNEQYF | TGTGCCAGCAGTGCCCCCGAGGGTGTTCCCAACGAGCAGTACTTC
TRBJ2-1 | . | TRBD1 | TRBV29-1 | CSVPREGTEGGNEQFF | TGCAGCGTTCCCCGGGAAGGGACAGAAGGTGGTAATGAGCAGTTCTTC
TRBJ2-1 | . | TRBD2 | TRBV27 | CASSARGLAVGQEQFF | TGTGCCAGCAGCGCGCGGGGACTAGCGGTGGGTCAGGAGCAGTTCTTC
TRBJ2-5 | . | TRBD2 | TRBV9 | CASSAGRGQETQYF | TGTGCCAGCAGTGCGGGGAGGGGACAAGAGACCCAGTACTTC
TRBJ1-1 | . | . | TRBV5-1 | CASSLPARNTEAFF | TGCGCCAGCAGCTTGCCAGCGAGGAACACTGAAGCTTTCTTT
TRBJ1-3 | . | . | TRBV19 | CASAGDTLGNTIYF | TGTGCCAGCGCGGGAGACACCCTAGGAAACACCATATATTTT
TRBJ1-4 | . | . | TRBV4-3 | CASSQSPRGGTNEKLFF | TGCGCCAGCAGCCAGAGCCCAAGGGGAGGAACTAATGAAAAACTGTTTTTT
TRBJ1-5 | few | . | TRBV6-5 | CASSNPRQPQHF | TGTGCCAGCAGTAACCCACGGCAGCCCCAGCATTTT
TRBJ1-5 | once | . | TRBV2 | CASKKEGSNQPQHF | TGTGCCAGCAAGAAGGAGGGCAGCAATCAGCCCCAGCATTTT
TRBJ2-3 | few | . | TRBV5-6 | CASSLGPITDTQYF | TGTGCCAGCAGCTTGGGGCCGATCACAGATACGCAGTATTTT
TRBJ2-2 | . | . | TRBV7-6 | CASSLVAATPSTGELFF | TGTGCCAGCAGCTTAGTTGCGGCTACACCATCCACCGGGGAGCTGTTTTTT
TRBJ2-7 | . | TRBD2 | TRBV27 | CASSTPSGVSYEQYF | TGTGCCAGCAGTACCCCTAGCGGGGTCTCCTACGAGCAGTACTTC
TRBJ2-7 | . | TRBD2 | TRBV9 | CASSQGRTSGGNHYEQYF | TGTGCCAGCAGCCAGGGGCGGACTAGCGGGGGGAATCACTACGAGCAGTACTTC
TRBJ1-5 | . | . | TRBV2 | CASRRVNQPQHF | TGTGCCAGCAGGCGGGTCAATCAGCCCCAGCATTTT
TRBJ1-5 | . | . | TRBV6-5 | CASSYSGSSQPQHF | TGTGCCAGCAGTTACTCGGGGAGCAGTCAGCCCCAGCATTTT
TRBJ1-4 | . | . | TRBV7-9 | CASSSGLYNEKLFF | TGTGCCAGCAGCTCGGGACTATATAATGAAAAACTGTTTTTT
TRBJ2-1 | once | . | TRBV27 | CASSFSLRGHSYNEQFF | TGTGCCAGCAGTTTTTCCCTCAGGGGCCACTCCTACAATGAGCAGTTCTTC
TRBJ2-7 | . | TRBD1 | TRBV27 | CASRPTGSYEQYF | TGTGCCAGCAGGCCGACAGGGTCCTACGAGCAGTACTTC
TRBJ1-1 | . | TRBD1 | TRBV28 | CASSPTGGYDTEAFF | TGTGCCAGCAGCCCGACAGGGGGATATGACACTGAAGCTTTCTTT
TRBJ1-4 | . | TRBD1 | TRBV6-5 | CASSTPTGGSEKLFF | TGTGCCAGCAGTACCCCGACAGGGGGAAGTGAAAAACTGTTTTTT
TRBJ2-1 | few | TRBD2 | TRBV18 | CASSPGQSSGGLSSYNEQFF | TGTGCCAGCTCACCGGGCCAATCCAGCGGGGGGCTGAGCTCCTACAATGAGCAGTTCTTC
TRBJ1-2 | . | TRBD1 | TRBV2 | CASVVEDRAYGYTF | TGTGCCAGCGTGGTGGAGGACAGGGCGTATGGCTACACCTTC
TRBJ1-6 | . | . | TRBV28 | CASSRGQNSPLHF | TGTGCCAGCAGCAGGGGCCAGAACTCACCCCTCCACTTT
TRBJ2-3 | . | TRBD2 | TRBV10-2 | CASSEWTSGGLGTQYF | TGCGCCAGCAGTGAGTGGACTAGCGGGGGCCTGGGTACGCAGTATTTT
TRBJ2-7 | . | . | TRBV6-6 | CASSYATGETYEQYF | TGTGCCAGCAGTTACGCGACGGGGGAGACCTACGAGCAGTACTTC
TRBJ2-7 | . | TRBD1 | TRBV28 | CASSPPPGTGVHEQYF | TGTGCCAGCAGCCCCCCCCCTGGGACAGGGGTCCACGAGCAGTACTTC
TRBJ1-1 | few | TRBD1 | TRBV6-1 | CASSETGTGVCEAFF | TGTGCCAGCAGTGAAACAGGGACAGGGGTTTGTGAAGCTTTCTTT
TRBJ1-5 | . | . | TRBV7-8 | CASSLAPGVVSNQPQHF | TGTGCCAGCAGCTTAGCGCCAGGGGTGGTCAGCAATCAGCCCCAGCATTTT